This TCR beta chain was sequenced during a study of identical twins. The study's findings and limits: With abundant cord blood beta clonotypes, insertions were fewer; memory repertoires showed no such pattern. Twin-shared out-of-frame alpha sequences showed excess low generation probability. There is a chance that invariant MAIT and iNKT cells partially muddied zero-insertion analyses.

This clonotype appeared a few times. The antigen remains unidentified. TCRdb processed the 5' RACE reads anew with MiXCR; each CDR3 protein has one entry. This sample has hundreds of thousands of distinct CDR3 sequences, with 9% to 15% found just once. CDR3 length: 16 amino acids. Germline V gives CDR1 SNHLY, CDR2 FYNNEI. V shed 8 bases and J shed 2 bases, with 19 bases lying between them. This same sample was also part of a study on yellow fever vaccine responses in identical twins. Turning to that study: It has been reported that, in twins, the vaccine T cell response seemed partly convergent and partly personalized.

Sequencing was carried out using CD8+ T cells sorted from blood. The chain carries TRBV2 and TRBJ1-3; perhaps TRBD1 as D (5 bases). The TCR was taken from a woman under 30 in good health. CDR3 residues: CASEPTTANPGNTIYF. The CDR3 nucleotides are TGTGCCAGCGAACCGACGACAGCCAACCCTGGAAACACCATATATTTT. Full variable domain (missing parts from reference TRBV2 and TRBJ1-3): EPEVTQTPSHQVTQMGQEVILRCVPISNHLYFYWYRQILGQKVEFLVSFYNNEISEKSEIFDDQFSVERPDGSNFTLKIRSTKLEDSAMYFCASEPTTANPGNTIYFGEGSWLTVV.